Reported below is one TCR beta chain. The antigen is unknown. This record belongs to a study of CD8+ T cells in alopecia areata. The wider study: Treatment comprised oral tofacitinib, 5 to 10 mg twice daily, in treated patients. Tofacitinib exposure lasted 6 to 18 months, followed by 6 months off drug. Findings and limits, study-wide: Lesional scalp, especially alopecia totalis/universalis, showed higher clonality than normal scalp.

The sequencing template was cDNA reverse transcribed from extracted RNA. TCRdb's table, derived via immunoSEQ multiplex PCR, lists solely in-frame clones and lacks some. The top ten hold less than 1% of the sample, which has about 140,000 clones, around 51% seen once. The germline CDR1 and CDR2 sequences are SGDLS and YYNGEE. The V and J ends lost 4 bases and 0 bases respectively, with 15 bases between them. CDR3 length: 16 amino acids. Lesional scalp punch biopsies and peripheral blood were collected from alopecia areata patients. This TCR was sampled from a human donor with alopecia areata. The sample here was CD4+ T cells sorted from blood, taken at week 0. This chain connects TRBV9 to TRBJ2-3; maybe TRBD2 (5 bases). The CDR3 coding sequence is TGTGCCAGCAGCCCTCGAGGGTGGGAAAGCACAGATACGCAGTATTTT. It codes for CASSPRGWESTDTQYF. The full variable domain, its missing parts supplied by reference TRBV9 and TRBJ2-3, is DSGVTQTPKHLITATGQRVTLRCSPRSGDLSVYWYQQSLDQGLQFLIQYYNGEERAKGNILERFSAQQFPDLHSELNLSSLELGDSALYFCASSPRGWESTDTQYFGPGTRLTVL.